One and the same sample provided the 12 T cell receptor beta chains below, sequenced in a study of PD-1 blockade in classical Hodgkin lymphoma. Exposure to brentuximab vedotin varied, and each patient had relapsed following autologous stem cell transplantation. Isolation of CD4+ T cells from thawed PBMCs was performed by magnetic negative selection. Data came from immunoSEQ multiplex PCR; TCRdb stores just in-frame clones and leaves some out. This sample has roughly 9,000 clones, with more than 65% found just once. This material consisted of CD4+ T cells from blood, taken at baseline. Receptors originate from a human donor with classical Hodgkin lymphoma.

The chain uses TRBV11-3 and TRBJ2-7; D possibly uses TRBD1 or TRBD2 (7 bases each). CDR1 SGHNT and CDR2 YENEEA come from the germline V gene. V was shortened by 3 bases and J by 0 bases, with 15 bases between the two germline ends. There are 16 residues in the CDR3. CDR3 sequence: CASSFVERDSSYEQYF. CDR3 DNA: TGTGCCAGCAGCTTTGTTGAGCGGGACAGCTCCTACGAGCAGTACTTC.

V is TRBV10-3 and J is TRBJ2-7; tentatively, D is TRBD1 or TRBD2 (5 bases each). CDR1 is ENHRY, CDR2 SYGVKD, per germline. Trimming pared 5 bases from V and 5 bases from J, leaving 13 bases between. The CDR3 spans 13 residues. The CDR3 DNA is TGTGCCATCAGTTTAGTTCGGGGCGACGAGCAGTACTTC. Translated, it gives CAISLVRGDEQYF.

This clone was detected once. J is TRBJ1-2 and V is TRBV19; 10 bases align to TRBD1. The junction had 14 bases not matched to a gene; V was cut back by 7 bases and J by 6 bases. Germline values: CDR1 LNHDA, CDR2 SQIVND (reference sequence). The CDR3 runs 16 residues. CDR3 in amino acids: CASTQLTGTGVNGYTF. DNA for the CDR3: TGTGCCAGTACCCAACTGACCGGGACAGGGGTAAATGGCTACACCTTC.

J is TRBJ2-5 and V is TRBV29-1; 7 nucleotides line up with TRBD2. This CDR3 is built from 12 residues. Germline V gives CDR1 SQVTM, CDR2 ANQGSEA. The junction had 12 bases not matched to a gene; V was cut back by 7 bases and J by 10 bases. The CDR3: CSAPVVAGVQYF. CDR3 sequence (DNA): TGCAGCGCCCCCGTCGTTGCGGGGGTCCAGTACTTC. The whole variable domain, filled in from reference TRBV29-1 and TRBJ2-5, reads SAVISQKPSRDICQRGTSLTIQCQVDSQVTMMFWYRQQPGQSLTLIATANQGSEATYESGFVIDKFPISRPNLTFSTLTVSNMSPEDSSIYLCSAPVVAGVQYFGPGTRLLVL.

In the case of this clone: In the same sample, other DNA sequences code for this CDR3. The V gene is TRBV28, the J gene TRBJ2-2, with unresolved D. There are 14 residues in the CDR3. V shed 6 bases and J shed 1 base, with 9 bases lying between them. The germline CDR1 and CDR2 sequences are MDHEN and SYDVKM. This chain's CDR3 is CASSPSGNTGELFF. CDR3 DNA sequence: TGTGCCAGCAGCCCCTCTGGGAACACCGGGGAGCTGTTTTTT. Looking up the rest from reference TRBV28 and TRBJ2-2 gives the full variable domain: DVKVTQSSRYLVKRTGEKVFLECVQDMDHENMFWYRQDPGLGLRLIYFSYDVKMKEKGDIPEGYSVSREKKERFSLILESASTNQTSMYLCASSPSGNTGELFFGEGSRLTVL.

This clone was counted a few times. The rearrangement links TRBV19 to TRBJ2-7; 13 bases agree with TRBD2. The germline gives CDR1 LNHDA, CDR2 SQIVND (reference sequence). V shed 8 bases and J 7 bases; nucleotides not matched to a gene: 5. The CDR3 length is 13 residues. The CDR3 loop reads CASGLAGVREQYF. CDR3 coding DNA: TGTGCCAGTGGACTAGCGGGAGTAAGGGAGCAGTACTTC.

The chain has TRBV27 and TRBJ1-3; D not resolved. Trimming removed 6 bases from V and 4 bases from J, with 16 bases in between. The CDR3 runs 15 residues. CDR1 and CDR2 (germline): MNHEY, SMNVEV (reference sequence). The CDR3, as DNA: TGTGCCAGCAGAGCATCAGGAGGGCACGGAAACACCATATATTTT. Translation gives CASRASGGHGNTIYF.

V is TRBV6-6 and J is TRBJ2-3, with TRBD1 as a possible D gene (5 bases). CDR1 and CDR2 from the germline V gene are MNHNY and SVGAGI (reference sequence). There are 12 residues in the CDR3. Deletions cut 4 bases from V and 7 bases from J, with 9 bases between. CDR3 protein: CASSSDTNTQYF. In DNA, the CDR3 is TGTGCCAGCAGTTCGGACACCAATACGCAGTATTTT.

The chain has TRBV21-1 and TRBJ1-6. TRBV21-1 is marked as a pseudogene. This CDR3 region has 16 residues. CDR3: CASSNPFRRVNSPLHF. The CDR3 bases are TGTGCCAGCAGCAACCCCTTCCGCCGGGTTAATTCACCCCTCCACTTT.

The rearrangement joins TRBV30 to TRBJ1-3; D may be TRBD1 (6 bases). Germline V gene lookup returns CDR1 GTSNPN and CDR2 SVGIG (reference sequence). The CDR3 has 16 residues. The V end lost 2 bases, the J end lost 0 bases, and 14 bases lay between the germline ends. CDR3 sequence: CAWSTRGGFSGNTIYF. CDR3 nucleotides: TGTGCCTGGAGTACTAGAGGGGGATTCTCTGGAAACACCATATATTTT.

The table lists this clone with a count of one. J is TRBJ1-4 and V is TRBV6-5, with no clear D. The V end lost 4 bases, the J end lost 3 bases, and 12 bases lay between the germline ends. Germline assignment: CDR1 MNHEY and CDR2 SVGAGI. The CDR3 runs to 15 residues. In nucleotides, the CDR3 is TGTGCCAGCAGTTTGACCCAGAACGCTAATGAAAAACTGTTTTTT. Encoded protein: CASSLTQNANEKLFF.

J is TRBJ2-2 and V is TRBV2; 8 positions agree with TRBD1. Germline V gene sequence: CDR1 SNHLY, CDR2 FYNNEI. The CDR3 covers 15 residues. The junction had 4 bases not matched to a gene; V was cut back by 4 bases and J by 3 bases. CDR3 sequence reads: CASSGGQGDTGELFF. The CDR3 coding sequence is TGTGCCAGCAGTGGAGGACAGGGTGACACCGGGGAGCTGTTTTTT. Looking up the rest from reference TRBV2 and TRBJ2-2 gives the full variable domain: EPEVTQTPSHQVTQMGQEVILRCVPISNHLYFYWYRQILGQKVEFLVSFYNNEISEKSEIFDDQFSVERPDGSNFTLKIRSTKLEDSAMYFCASSGGQGDTGELFFGEGSRLTVL.